The rows below give T cell receptor beta chains drawn from one sample of a study of identical twins. TCRdb called the 5' RACE reads again in MiXCR, with one record for every CDR3 protein. The table records about 1.7 million distinct CDR3 sequences, around 29% of them present only once. Sequenced input: cord blood. All receptors come from a newborn girl in good health. Both conserved end residues are part of each CDR3. D genes are given only for firm matches. Where a row states a size, it is once, few, many or the class of an expanded clone; other rows omit it.

NA	NA	TRBV7-2	TRBJ1-5	CASSLVGGVNQPQHF	TGTGCCAGCAGCTTAGTAGGGGGAGTCAATCAGCCCCAGCATTTT
TRBD1	NA	TRBV3-1	TRBJ1-2	CASSPPGQYHRYTF	TGTGCCAGCAGCCCCCCGGGACAGTATCATCGCTACACCTTC
TRBD2	few	TRBV15	TRBJ2-7	CATSFRTSGAFYEQYF	TGTGCCACCAGTTTTCGGACTAGCGGGGCCTTCTACGAGCAGTACTTC
TRBD1	few	TRBV6-1	TRBJ1-2	CASSDVSGQGYGYTF	TGTGCCAGCAGTGATGTTTCGGGACAGGGCTATGGCTACACCTTC
TRBD2	NA	TRBV28	TRBJ2-3	CASASLAGALYTQYF	TGTGCCAGCGCGTCCTTAGCGGGGGCCCTATATACGCAGTATTTT
NA	NA	TRBV12-3/TRBV12-4	TRBJ1-4	CASSPSRGANEKLFF	TGTGCCAGCAGTCCGTCCCGGGGGGCTAATGAAAAACTGTTTTTT
TRBD1	few	TRBV5-1	TRBJ2-7	CASSFLQGTPYEQYF	TGCGCCAGCAGCTTTTTACAGGGGACCCCATACGAGCAGTACTTC
NA	NA	TRBV20-1	TRBJ2-7	CSARETNEQYF	TGCAGTGCTAGAGAGACTAATGAGCAGTACTTC
NA	NA	TRBV25-1	TRBJ2-1	CASSDVRGNEQFF	TGTGCCAGCAGTGATGTAAGGGGCAATGAGCAGTTCTTC
NA	few	TRBV2	TRBJ1-5	CASSGPPSGFLAYQPQHF	TGTGCCAGCAGTGGCCCCCCGTCGGGCTTTTTGGCTTATCAGCCCCAGCATTTT
NA	NA	TRBV13	TRBJ1-3	CASSLAYGGNTIYF	TGTGCCAGCAGCTTAGCGTACGGGGGAAACACCATATATTTT
TRBD1	few	TRBV25-1	TRBJ1-4	CASSASGQGMGKLFF	TGTGCCAGCAGTGCCTCCGGACAGGGGATGGGAAAACTGTTTTTT
TRBD2	NA	TRBV20-1	TRBJ2-1	CSAGLAGGIYNEQFF	TGCAGTGCGGGACTAGCGGGGGGGATTTACAATGAGCAGTTCTTC
NA	few	TRBV18	TRBJ2-5	CASSPVEREVNNEQYF	TGTGCCAGCTCACCCGTAGAGAGGGAAGTGAACAATGAGCAGTACTTC
TRBD2	few	TRBV28	TRBJ2-7	CASRTIAGASYEQYF	TGTGCCAGCAGAACAATAGCGGGGGCCTCCTACGAGCAGTACTTC
TRBD2	few	TRBV6-5	TRBJ2-7	CASTPAGGPSYEQYF	TGTGCCAGCACTCCAGCGGGAGGGCCCTCCTACGAGCAGTACTTC
TRBD2	few	TRBV5-1	TRBJ2-4	CASSLIARGSQNIQYF	TGCGCCAGCAGCCTCATTGCGCGCGGGAGTCAAAACATTCAGTACTTC
TRBD2	few	TRBV4-2	TRBJ2-3	CASSQGSWRGTSTDTQYF	TGTGCCAGCAGCCAAGGATCGTGGCGGGGGACTAGCACAGATACGCAGTATTTT
NA	NA	TRBV19	TRBJ1-1	CASSISGGLNTEAFF	TGTGCCAGTAGTATCAGCGGGGGACTGAACACTGAAGCTTTCTTT
NA	NA	TRBV25-1	TRBJ2-1	CASSEPGAYNEQFF	TGTGCCAGCAGTGAACCGGGGGCCTACAATGAGCAGTTCTTC
NA	NA	TRBV3-1	TRBJ2-1	CASSQVGMYEQFF	TGTGCCAGCAGCCAAGTAGGGATGTATGAGCAGTTCTTC
NA	NA	TRBV19	TRBJ2-3	CASSNPGGPPYF	TGTGCCAGTAGTAACCCCGGGGGCCCCCCGTATTTT
NA	NA	TRBV27	TRBJ2-3	CSSSLGEWVDTQYF	TGTTCCAGCAGTTTAGGGGAGTGGGTAGATACGCAGTATTTT
NA	NA	TRBV7-9	TRBJ1-1	CASSFWTHGTEAFF	TGTGCCAGCAGCTTTTGGACCCATGGCACTGAAGCTTTCTTT
NA	NA	TRBV6-5	TRBJ1-6	CASSPDNYNSPPHF	TGTGCCAGCAGCCCGGACAATTATAATTCACCCCCCCACTTT
TRBD2	NA	TRBV2	TRBJ2-3	CASRLGLALTDTQYF	TGTGCCAGCAGGCTGGGACTAGCGCTCACAGATACGCAGTATTTT
NA	many	TRBV28	TRBJ2-6	CASSLLGRAGANVLTF	TGTGCCAGCAGTTTATTGGGAAGAGCTGGGGCCAACGTCCTGACTTTC
NA	many	TRBV5-1	TRBJ2-6	CASSLSDSPLSGANVLTF	TGCGCCAGCAGCTTGTCCGACAGTCCCCTCTCTGGGGCCAACGTCCTGACTTTC
NA	many	TRBV27	TRBJ2-1	CASSLGLEPYNEQFF	TGTGCCAGCAGTTTAGGCCTTGAGCCATACAATGAGCAGTTCTTC
NA	many	TRBV10-3	TRBJ1-2	CAISPQIPYGYTF	TGTGCCATCAGTCCACAGATTCCCTATGGCTACACCTTC
TRBD2	few	TRBV20-1	TRBJ2-1	CSRRTGGKRYNEQFF	TGCAGTAGACGAACGGGGGGGAAGAGATACAATGAGCAGTTCTTC
TRBD1	NA	TRBV6-1	TRBJ1-5	CASSRTGRGNQPQHF	TGTGCCAGCAGTAGGACAGGAAGGGGCAATCAGCCCCAGCATTTT
NA	NA	TRBV5-5	TRBJ2-1	CASSSGFTRTTYNEQFF	TGTGCCAGCAGCTCAGGGTTCACTAGGACTACCTACAATGAGCAGTTCTTC
TRBD2	many	TRBV4-2	TRBJ2-1	CASSQDPGLAGFLSKEQFF	TGTGCCAGCAGCCAAGATCCGGGACTAGCGGGGTTCCTTTCAAAGGAGCAGTTCTTC
NA	few	TRBV14	TRBJ1-2	CASSQARREHLLYGYTF	TGTGCCAGCAGCCAAGCACGGAGGGAACATCTTCTTTATGGCTACACCTTC
NA	NA	TRBV7-8	TRBJ1-4	CASSFYPNEKLFF	TGTGCCAGCAGCTTTTATCCAAATGAAAAACTGTTTTTT
NA	few	TRBV20-1	TRBJ1-1	CSARSGTGYTEAFF	TGCAGTGCTAGATCTGGGACGGGGTACACTGAAGCTTTCTTT
TRBD2	NA	TRBV7-9	TRBJ2-3	CASSRTSGGLGTDTQYF	TGTGCCAGCAGCCGGACTAGCGGGGGGTTGGGCACAGATACGCAGTATTTT
TRBD1	NA	TRBV14	TRBJ2-1	CASSRIGTASYEQFF	TGTGCCAGCAGCCGCATAGGGACAGCCTCCTACGAGCAGTTCTTC
NA	few	TRBV20-1	TRBJ2-7	CSASRREDEQYF	TGCAGTGCTAGTCGGCGGGAAGACGAGCAGTACTTC
NA	few	TRBV6-1	TRBJ2-7	CASSEVGPNYEQYF	TGTGCCAGCAGTGAAGTCGGACCCAACTACGAGCAGTACTTC
NA	few	TRBV20-1	TRBJ2-7	CSALRRTYEQYF	TGCAGTGCCCTCAGGCGGACCTACGAGCAGTACTTC